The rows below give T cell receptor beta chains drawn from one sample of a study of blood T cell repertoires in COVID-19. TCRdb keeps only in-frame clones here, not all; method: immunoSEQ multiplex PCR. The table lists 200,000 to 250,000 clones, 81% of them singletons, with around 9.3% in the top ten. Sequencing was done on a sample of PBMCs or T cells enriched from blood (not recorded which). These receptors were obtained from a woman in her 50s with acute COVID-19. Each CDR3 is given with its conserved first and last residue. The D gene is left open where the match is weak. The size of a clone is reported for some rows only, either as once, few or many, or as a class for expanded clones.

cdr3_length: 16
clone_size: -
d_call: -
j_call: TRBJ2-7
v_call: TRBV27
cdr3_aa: CASSFQQGEVPYEQYF
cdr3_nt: TGTGCCAGCAGTTTTCAACAGGGTGAGGTCCCCTACGAGCAGTACTTC

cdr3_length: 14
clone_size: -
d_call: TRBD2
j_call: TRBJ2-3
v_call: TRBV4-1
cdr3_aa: CATGLAILSDTQYF
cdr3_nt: TGCGCCACCGGACTAGCGATTTTATCAGATACGCAGTATTTT

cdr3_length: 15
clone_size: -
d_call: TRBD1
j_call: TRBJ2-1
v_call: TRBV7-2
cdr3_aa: CASSQDTGQSNEQFF
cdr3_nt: TGTGCCAGCAGCCAAGACACGGGACAGTCCAATGAGCAGTTCTTC

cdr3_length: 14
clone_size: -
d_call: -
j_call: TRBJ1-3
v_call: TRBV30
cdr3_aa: CAWSDDSTGNTIYF
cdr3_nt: TGTGCCTGGAGTGATGACAGCACTGGAAACACCATATATTTT

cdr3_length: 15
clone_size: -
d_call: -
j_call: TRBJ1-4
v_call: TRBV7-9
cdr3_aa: CASSLILQGNEKLFF
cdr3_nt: TGTGCCAGCAGCTTAATTTTACAGGGTAATGAAAAACTGTTTTTT

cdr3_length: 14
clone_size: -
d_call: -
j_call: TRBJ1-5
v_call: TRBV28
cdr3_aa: CASSPSRGNQPQHF
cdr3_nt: TGTGCCAGCAGTCCCAGCAGGGGAAATCAGCCCCAGCATTTT

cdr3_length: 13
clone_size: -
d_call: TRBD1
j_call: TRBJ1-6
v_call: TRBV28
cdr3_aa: CAGGAGGNSPLHF
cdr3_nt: TGTGCCGGCGGGGCAGGGGGTAATTCACCCCTCCACTTT

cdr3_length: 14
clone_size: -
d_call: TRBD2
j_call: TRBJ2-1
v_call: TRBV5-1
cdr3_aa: CASSAGGLYNEQFF
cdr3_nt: TGCGCCAGCAGCGCGGGGGGGCTGTACAATGAGCAGTTCTTC

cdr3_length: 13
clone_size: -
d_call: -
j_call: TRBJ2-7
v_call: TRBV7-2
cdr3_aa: CASSSTVSYEQYF
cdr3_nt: TGTGCCAGCAGCTCCACGGTCTCCTACGAGCAGTACTTC

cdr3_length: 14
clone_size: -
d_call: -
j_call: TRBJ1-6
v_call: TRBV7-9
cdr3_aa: CASSLGRGHSPLHF
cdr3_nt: TGTGCCAGCAGCTTAGGGAGGGGCCATTCACCCCTCCACTTT

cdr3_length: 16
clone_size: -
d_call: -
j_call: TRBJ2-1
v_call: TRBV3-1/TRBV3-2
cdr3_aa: CASSQGGLGTFSEQFF
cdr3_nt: TGTGCCAGCAGCCAAGGAGGCTTAGGGACTTTCTCCGAGCAGTTCTTC

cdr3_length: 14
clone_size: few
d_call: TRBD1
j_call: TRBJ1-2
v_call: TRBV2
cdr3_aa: CASSRGQQNYGYTF
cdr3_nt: TGTGCCAGCAGTAGGGGACAGCAGAACTATGGCTACACCTTC

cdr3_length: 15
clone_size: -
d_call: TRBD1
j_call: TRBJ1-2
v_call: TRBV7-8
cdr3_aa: CASSLSRGTGAGYTF
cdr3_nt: TGTGCCAGCAGCTTGTCGAGAGGGACAGGGGCTGGCTACACCTTC

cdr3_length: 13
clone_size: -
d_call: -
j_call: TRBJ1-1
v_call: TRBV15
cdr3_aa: CATSSTENTEAFF
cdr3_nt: TGTGCCACCAGCAGCACAGAGAACACTGAAGCTTTCTTT

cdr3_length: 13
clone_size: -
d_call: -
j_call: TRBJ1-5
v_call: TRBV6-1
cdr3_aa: CASSDRGLSAQHF
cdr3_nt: TGTGCCAGCAGTGATCGCGGCCTCTCGGCCCAGCATTTT

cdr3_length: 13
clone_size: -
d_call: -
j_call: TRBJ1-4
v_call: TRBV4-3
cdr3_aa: CASSQERGDKLFF
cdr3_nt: TGCGCCAGCAGCCAAGAGCGCGGGGATAAACTGTTTTTT

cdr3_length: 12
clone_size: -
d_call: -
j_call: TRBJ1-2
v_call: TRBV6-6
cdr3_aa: CASSYTVYGYTF
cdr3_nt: TGTGCCAGCAGTTATACAGTCTATGGCTACACCTTC

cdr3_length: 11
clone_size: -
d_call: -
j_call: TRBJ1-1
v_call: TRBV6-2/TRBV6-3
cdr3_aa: CASSYDREAFF
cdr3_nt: TGTGCCAGCAGTTACGACAGGGAAGCTTTCTTT

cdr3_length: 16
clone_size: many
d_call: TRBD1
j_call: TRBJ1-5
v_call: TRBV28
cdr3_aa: CASRSPGQGAYQPQHF
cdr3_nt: TGTGCCAGCAGGTCTCCGGGACAGGGGGCCTATCAGCCCCAGCATTTT

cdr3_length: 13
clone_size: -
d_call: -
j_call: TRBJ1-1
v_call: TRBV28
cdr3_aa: CASSQGLNTEAFF
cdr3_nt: TGTGCCAGCAGCCAGGGGTTGAACACTGAAGCTTTCTTT